The source of this T cell receptor (beta chain) is a study of blood T cell repertoires in COVID-19. Background on the study: Samples came from the United States, Italy and Spain, spanning acute and convalescent COVID-19. PBMCs, B-cell-depleted T cells, or T cells were the source of the cDNA or gDNA that made up the material.

Per the authors' pipeline: Cell counts per sample came from amplifying reference gene primers. The data were produced by immunoSEQ multiplex PCR, yet TCRdb's version contains in-frame clones alone and is incomplete. V and J calls and clone size are as listed in that table; D and trimming were resolved from the DNA. The sample carries approximately 230,000 clones, approximately 83% recorded once. The CDR3 sequence is 14 residues long. V was shortened by 7 bases and J by 1 base, with 11 bases between the two germline ends. Germline V lookup: CDR1 MNHEY, CDR2 SVGAGI. The TCR comes from an elderly man with acute or convalescent COVID-19. The sample consisted of peripheral blood. V is TRBV6-5 and J is TRBJ1-5; no firm D call. The CDR3, as DNA: TGTGCCAGCATTCCCCAGTCCAGCAATCAGCCCCAGCATTTT. Its protein is CASIPQSSNQPQHF.